Detailed here is one T cell receptor beta chain. Its antigen is as yet unknown. These data originate in a study of shared clonotypes between healthy human individuals. The overall study: Samples came from a couple of female and a few male donors aged 18 to 49. Points from the study as a whole: Compared with memory subsets, naive subsets generally had larger estimated richness. Donor clonotype sharing was expected to depend on sequencing depth.

Genomic DNA (from each subset) was split evenly across several immunoSEQ plates. The method was immunoSEQ multiplex PCR; TCRdb's version includes in-frame clones alone and lacks a portion of them. This sample has about 2.4 million clones, with roughly 93% found just once. The germline gives CDR1 SQVTM, CDR2 ANQGSEA. The V gene end was trimmed by 6 bases and the J gene end by 0 bases; junction bases not matched to a gene: 5. CDR3 size: 14 residues. This rearrangement joins TRBV29-1 to TRBJ2-1; 7 bases align to TRBD2. This receptor was taken from a young man in good health. Some clones in this sample may be carry-over from other donors' samples. The source material was naive CD4+ T cells from PBMCs. Subset in this sample: CD45RA+ positively selected. This CDR3 reads CSVTSSGSYNEQFF. The CDR3 nucleotides are TGCAGCGTCACTTCTAGCGGCTCCTACAATGAGCAGTTCTTC.